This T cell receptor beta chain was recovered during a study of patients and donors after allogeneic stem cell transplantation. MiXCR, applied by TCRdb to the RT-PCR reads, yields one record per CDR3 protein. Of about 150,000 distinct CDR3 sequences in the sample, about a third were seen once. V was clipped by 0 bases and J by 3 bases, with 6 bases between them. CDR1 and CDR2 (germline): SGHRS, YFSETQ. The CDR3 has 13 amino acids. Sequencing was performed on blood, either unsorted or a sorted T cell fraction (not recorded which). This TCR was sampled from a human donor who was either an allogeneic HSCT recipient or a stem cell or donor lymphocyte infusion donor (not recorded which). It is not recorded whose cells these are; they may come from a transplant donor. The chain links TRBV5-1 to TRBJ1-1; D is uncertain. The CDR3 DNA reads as TGCGCCAGCAGCTTGGAGGACGACACTGAAGCTTTCTTT. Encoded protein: CASSLEDDTEAFF. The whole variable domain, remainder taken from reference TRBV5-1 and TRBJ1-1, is KAGVTQTPRYLIKTRGQQVTLSCSPISGHRSVSWYQQTPGQGLQFLFEYFSETQRNKGNFPGRFSGRQFSNSRSEMNVSTLELGDSALYLCASSLEDDTEAFFGQGTRLTVV.